The clone carrying this T cell receptor (beta chain) has a single count. Its antigen is undetermined. The sample originates from a study of cytomegalovirus exposure and HLA in healthy donors. Study-wide findings and caveats: The sole available immune exposure information was CMV serostatus.

The PCR ran on 60 Vbeta and 13 Jbeta primers. TCRdb's table, derived via immunoSEQ multiplex PCR, lists solely in-frame clones and lacks some. The sample has around 150,000 clones; over 70% are singletons. The clonotype comes from a woman aged 45-65 years in good health and CMV-seropositive. Material for sequencing was PBMCs.

The CDR3: CASSADRAFYEQFF. In nucleotides, the CDR3 is TGTGCCAGTTCTGCGGACAGGGCTTTCTATGAGCAGTTCTTC. This sequence joins TRBV7-2 and TRBJ2-1; TRBD1 agrees at 8 bases. The CDR3 consists of 14 residues. The ends lost 9 bases at V and 8 bases at J; junction bases unmatched: 12. Germline V gives CDR1 SGHTA, CDR2 FQGNSA.